Listed here are 16 T cell receptor beta chains from one sample, sequenced in a study of T-cell memory formation after mild COVID-19. TCRdb processed the 5' RACE reads anew with MiXCR; each CDR3 protein has one entry. Of fewer than 350,000 distinct CDR3 sequences in the sample, approximately 14% were seen once. The sequenced sample consisted of PBMCs or a T cell subset sorted from them (not recorded which). The source of these receptors is a man between 18 and 35 years old who had mild COVID-19 (a few samples of this study predate the infection). Cell type and time point are not known.

The chain combines TRBV7-2 with TRBJ2-3, with D maybe TRBD2 (7 bases). The CDR3 is 16 amino acids. CDR1 is SGHTA and CDR2 is FQGNSA in the germline V gene. V lost 1 base to trimming and J lost 5 bases, with 16 bases between them. Here the CDR3 reads CASSLEGGGPRDTQYF. DNA for the CDR3: TGTGCCAGCAGCTTAGAAGGGGGGGGGCCCAGAGATACGCAGTATTTT.

This clonotype was counted a few times. The CDR3: CASSPDRGGSGELFF. The CDR3 nucleotides read TGTGCCAGCAGCCCCGACAGGGGCGGCTCCGGGGAGCTGTTTTTT. V gene TRBV6-2 or TRBV6-3 combines with J gene TRBJ2-2; 8 bases map to TRBD1. CDR1 and CDR2 from the germline V gene are MNHEY and SVGEGT. Germline trimming cut 6 bases from V and 6 bases from J; bases unmatched to any gene: 9. The CDR3 totals 15 residues.

This chain links TRBV10-3 with TRBJ2-2; 9 nucleotides match TRBD1. The CDR3 is made up of 16 amino acids. J lost 2 bases, V lost 5 bases, and 6 bases had no gene match. From germline, CDR1 is ENHRY and CDR2 SYGVKD. The CDR3 reads CAISLRDRENTGELFF. CDR3 nucleotides: TGTGCCATCAGTCTCCGGGACAGGGAAAACACCGGGGAGCTGTTTTTT.

This clonotype was seen only a few times. This chain links TRBV6-2 or TRBV6-3 with TRBJ1-6, with a weak D call TRBD1 (6 bases). The CDR3 sequence is 15 residues long. The germline V gene has CDR1 MNHEY and CDR2 SVGEGT. V lost 7 bases and J 9 bases, leaving 19 bases between the germline ends. In nucleotides, the CDR3 is TGTGCCAGCACCCCCAGGGACACGATCGGTTCACCCCTCCACTTT. As protein: CASTPRDTIGSPLHF.

This clonotype was found many times. The rearrangement joins TRBV6-5 to TRBJ2-4, with 8 bases aligning to TRBD1. Trimming took 2 bases from V and 1 from J; bases not matched to a gene: 10. Germline CDR1 and CDR2: MNHEY and SVGAGI. This CDR3 has 18 residues. The CDR3 is CASSYGHGQGRAKNIQYF. In nucleotides, the CDR3 is TGTGCCAGCAGTTACGGACACGGACAGGGAAGGGCCAAAAACATTCAGTACTTC.

This clonotype appeared a few times. The rearrangement links TRBV6-5 to TRBJ2-5; D tentatively fits TRBD1 or TRBD2 (6 bases each). Germline-derived CDR1 and CDR2 are MNHEY and SVGAGI. Trimming took off 0 bases at V and 0 bases at J, with 11 bases between the two ends. The CDR3 has 16 amino acids. In DNA form, the CDR3 reads TGTGCCAGCAGTTACTCGGGGGGCCCGCACCAAGAGACCCAGTACTTC. It yields the protein CASSYSGGPHQETQYF.

This clonotype was counted between two and nine times. The J gene is TRBJ1-1, the V gene TRBV7-3, with TRBD1 matching over 7 bases. Germline assignment: CDR1 SGHTA and CDR2 FQGTGA. V was pared by 3 bases and J by 3 bases, with 4 bases of the junction left unmatched. The CDR3 totals 14 residues. This CDR3 reads CASSFSRGDTEAFF. In DNA form, the CDR3 reads TGTGCCAGCAGCTTCAGCAGGGGGGACACTGAAGCTTTCTTT.

The V and J genes are TRBV10-3 and TRBJ2-7; 11 nucleotides line up with TRBD2. With V trimmed by 7 bases and J by 7 bases, 18 bases remained unmatched. Germline V gives CDR1 ENHRY, CDR2 SYGVKD. The CDR3 has 17 residues. DNA of the CDR3: TGTGCCATCATCCCTCGCCCTCTTCGACTAGCGGGGAGGGAGCAGTACGTC. Amino acids: CAIIPRPLRLAGREQYV.

The chain links TRBV7-2 to TRBJ2-5; 12 bases map to TRBD2. Per the germline V gene, CDR1 is SGHTA and CDR2 is FQGNSA. The CDR3 has 15 amino acids. V was clipped by 4 bases and J by 5 bases; unmatched bases: 5. This chain's CDR3 is CASSSWTSGAETQYF. CDR3 nucleotides: TGTGCCAGCAGCTCATGGACTAGCGGGGCCGAGACCCAGTACTTC.

This clonotype has at least ten counts. The rearrangement links TRBV27 to TRBJ2-7; D is perhaps TRBD2 (6 bases). Germline lookup yields CDR1 MNHEY and CDR2 SMNVEV (reference sequence). V dropped 8 bases and J dropped 2 bases, with 13 bases sitting between them. The CDR3 extends over 13 amino acids. This chain's CDR3 is CASGLGLPYEQYF. DNA of the CDR3: TGTGCCAGCGGGTTGGGACTCCCCTACGAGCAGTACTTC.

The CDR3, as DNA: TGTGCCATCAGGCCCCGAGACAGGGTGGACGAGCAGTACTTC. Amino acids: CAIRPRDRVDEQYF. The chain uses TRBV10-3 and TRBJ2-7; the match to TRBD1 covers 7 bases. The CDR3 covers 14 residues. V lost 6 bases and J lost 5; bases outside the gene matches: 10. The germline CDR1 and CDR2 sequences are ENHRY and SYGVKD.

In nucleotides, the CDR3 is TGCAGTGCTAGTCTGGCTAGCGGGGGAAGTGAGCAGTTCTTC. Amino acids: CSASLASGGSEQFF. The gene calls are TRBV20-1 and TRBJ2-1, with TRBD2 matching 10 bases. Germline V gene sequence: CDR1 DFQATT, CDR2 SNEGSKA (reference sequence). The CDR3 is 14 amino acids. V shed 3 bases, J shed 9 bases, and the junction held 8 bases outside the gene matches.

The chain is built from TRBV6-6 and TRBJ1-4; D not certain. The CDR3 is 13 residues long. Germline CDR1 is MNHNY and CDR2 is SVGAGI (reference sequence). The V end lost 9 bases, the J end lost 0 bases, and 8 bases lay between the germline ends. Here the CDR3 reads CASKLSTNEKLFF. DNA of the CDR3: TGTGCCAGTAAATTGTCAACTAATGAAAAACTGTTTTTT.

The chain joins TRBV7-6 to TRBJ1-1; the D is unclear. This CDR3 contains 15 residues. V was pared by 5 bases and J by 4 bases, with 17 bases between. Germline-derived CDR1 and CDR2 are SGHVS and FNYEAQ. The CDR3 DNA follows: TGTGCCAGCAGCCCAGTAATCAGGTGGGGCACTGAAGCTTTCTTT. It encodes CASSPVIRWGTEAFF.

The sample holds many counts of this clonotype. The chain couples TRBV25-1 to TRBJ1-2; D not resolved. Germline CDR1 is MGHDK and CDR2 is SYGVNS. The CDR3 is 12 amino acids. Trimming took off 8 bases at V and 8 bases at J, with 15 bases between the two ends. CDR3 sequence reads: CASLLEGFGYTF. CDR3 bases: TGTGCCAGCCTCCTGGAAGGGTTCGGCTACACCTTC.

This clonotype was seen more than once but under ten times. This chain links TRBV20-1 with TRBJ1-1; TRBD1 is a possible D gene (5 bases). V was clipped by 0 bases and J by 4 bases, with 12 bases between them. This CDR3 has 14 amino acids. Germline CDR1 reads DFQATT; CDR2 reads SNEGSKA (reference sequence). In nucleotides, the CDR3 is TGCAGTGCTAGAGATCTGGGGGTAGGCACTGAAGCTTTCTTT. Translation gives CSARDLGVGTEAFF.